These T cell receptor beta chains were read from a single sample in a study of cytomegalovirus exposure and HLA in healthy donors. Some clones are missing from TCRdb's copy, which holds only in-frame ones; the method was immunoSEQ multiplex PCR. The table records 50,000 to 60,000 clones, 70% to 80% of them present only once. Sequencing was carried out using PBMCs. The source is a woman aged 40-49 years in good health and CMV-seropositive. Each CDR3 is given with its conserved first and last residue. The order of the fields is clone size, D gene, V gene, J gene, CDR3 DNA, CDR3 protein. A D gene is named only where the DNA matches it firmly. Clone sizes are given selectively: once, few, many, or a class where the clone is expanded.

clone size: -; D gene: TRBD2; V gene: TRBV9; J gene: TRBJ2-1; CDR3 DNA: TGTGCCAGCAGCGTAGCAGCGGGGGTTTACAATGAGCAGTTCTTC; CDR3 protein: CASSVAAGVYNEQFF
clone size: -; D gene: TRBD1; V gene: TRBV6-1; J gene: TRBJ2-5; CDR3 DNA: TGTGCCAGCATCAGGGGGTCAGACCAAGAGACCCAGTACTTC; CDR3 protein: CASIRGSDQETQYF
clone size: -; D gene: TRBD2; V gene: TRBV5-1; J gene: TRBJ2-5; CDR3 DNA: TGCGCCAGCAGCAAGGGACTAGCGGGCGCAAGAGAGACCCAGTACTTC; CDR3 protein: CASSKGLAGARETQYF
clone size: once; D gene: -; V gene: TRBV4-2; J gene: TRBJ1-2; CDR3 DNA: TGTGCCAGCAGCCAAGATAGCGTTGGGAGGGTTAAGTATGGCTACACCTTC; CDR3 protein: CASSQDSVGRVKYGYTF
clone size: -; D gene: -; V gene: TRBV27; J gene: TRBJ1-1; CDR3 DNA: TGTGCCAGCAGTTTATTAGTTCCGCGGGGGCCCGACACTGAAGCTTTCTTT; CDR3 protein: CASSLLVPRGPDTEAFF
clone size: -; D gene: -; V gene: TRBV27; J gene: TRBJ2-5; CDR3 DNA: TGTGCCAGCAGTTTGGTGGGGCGGGAGACCCAGTACTTC; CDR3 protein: CASSLVGRETQYF
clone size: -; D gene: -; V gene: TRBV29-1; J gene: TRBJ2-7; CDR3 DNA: TGCAGCGTTGAAGATCGCGAGCAGTACTTC; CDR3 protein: CSVEDREQYF
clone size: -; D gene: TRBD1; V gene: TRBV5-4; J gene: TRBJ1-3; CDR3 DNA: TGTGCCAGCAGCCGAATGGACAGGGTCCTTGGAAACACCATATATTTT; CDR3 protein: CASSRMDRVLGNTIYF
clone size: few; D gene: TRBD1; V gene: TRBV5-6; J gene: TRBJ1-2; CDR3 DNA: TGTGCCAGCAGCTTCGGGACAGACTATGGCTACACCTTC; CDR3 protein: CASSFGTDYGYTF
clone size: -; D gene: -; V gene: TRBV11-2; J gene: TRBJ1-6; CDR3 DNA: TGTGCCAGCAGACTAATTAGCTCCTATAATTCACCCCTCCACTTT; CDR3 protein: CASRLISSYNSPLHF
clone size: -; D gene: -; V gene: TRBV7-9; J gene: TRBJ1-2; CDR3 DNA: TGTGCCAGCAGCTTAGGCGGCAGTTCATCTGGCTACACCTTC; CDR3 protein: CASSLGGSSSGYTF
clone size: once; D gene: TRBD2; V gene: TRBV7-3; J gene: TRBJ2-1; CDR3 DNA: TGTGCCAGCAGCCATAGCGGGGGGACCTACAATGAGCAGTTCTTC; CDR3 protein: CASSHSGGTYNEQFF
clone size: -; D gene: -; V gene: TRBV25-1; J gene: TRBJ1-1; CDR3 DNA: TGTGCCAGCAGAGGGGCGTCTGAAGCTTTCTTT; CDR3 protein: CASRGASEAFF
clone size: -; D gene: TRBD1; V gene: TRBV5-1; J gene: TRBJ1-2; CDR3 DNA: TGCGCCAGCAGCGAGGGACAGGTAGATGGCTACACCTTC; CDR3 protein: CASSEGQVDGYTF
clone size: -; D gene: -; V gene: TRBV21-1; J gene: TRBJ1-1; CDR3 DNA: TGTGCCAGCAGCCGGGAAATTGGGGGCCTTGGAGGTATGAACACTGAAGCTTTCTTT; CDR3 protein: CASSREIGGLGGMNTEAFF
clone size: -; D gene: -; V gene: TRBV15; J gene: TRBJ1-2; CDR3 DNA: TGTGCCACCAGCAGGAGCGGGGATTCGGTCGGCTACACCTTC; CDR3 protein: CATSRSGDSVGYTF
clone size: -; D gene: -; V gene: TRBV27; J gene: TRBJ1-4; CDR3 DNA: TGTGCCACCACGACTTTTGGCAGTAATGAAAAACTGTTTTTT; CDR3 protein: CATTTFGSNEKLFF
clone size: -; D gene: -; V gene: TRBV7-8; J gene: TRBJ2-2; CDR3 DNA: TGTGCCAGCAGCCAACCACGACAGGGGAGGGCCGGGGAGCTGTTTTTT; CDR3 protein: CASSQPRQGRAGELFF
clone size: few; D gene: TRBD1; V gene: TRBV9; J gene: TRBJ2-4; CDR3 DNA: TGTGCCAGCAGCGCGGGACAGGGGTGGGGAAACATTCAGTACTTC; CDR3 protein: CASSAGQGWGNIQYF
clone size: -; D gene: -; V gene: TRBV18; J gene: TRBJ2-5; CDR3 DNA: TGTGCCAGCTCACCAAGCCGCGAGACCCAGTACTTC; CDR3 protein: CASSPSRETQYF
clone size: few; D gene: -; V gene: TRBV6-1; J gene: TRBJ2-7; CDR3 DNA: TGTGCCAGCAGGGGCACTAGCAACGAGCAGTACTTC; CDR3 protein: CASRGTSNEQYF
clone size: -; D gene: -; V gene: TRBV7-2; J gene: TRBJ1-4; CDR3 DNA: TGTGCCAGCAGCTTAGCTCGCGAGGGGGGGCAGAGAAAACTGTTTTTT; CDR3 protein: CASSLAREGGQRKLFF
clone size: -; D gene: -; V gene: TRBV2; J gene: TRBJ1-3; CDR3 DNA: TGTGCCAGCAACGGGTATTCGGCGGACACCATATATTTT; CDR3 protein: CASNGYSADTIYF
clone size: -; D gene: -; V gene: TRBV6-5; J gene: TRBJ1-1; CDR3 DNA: TGTGCCAGCAGTTACCGACCAGTGGGGCAAACTGAAGCTTTCTTT; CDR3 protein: CASSYRPVGQTEAFF